This T cell receptor beta chain was captured by sequencing in a study of T cells in Graves' hyperthyroidism and ophthalmopathy (dated by TCRdb to the late 2010s). About the investigation overall: Peripheral blood samples were taken at initial diagnosis, before any treatment was given. For training and testing, the roughly 93 patients in the discovery cohort were randomly divided in a 7:3 ratio. To identify TCR V-J signatures that set the groups apart, the researchers used a discovery cohort of 100 patients, made up of around 40 with Graves' ophthalmopathy and approximately 57 with stable Graves' hyperthyroidism. The paper describes TCR Vbeta CDR3 sequencing of 135 peripheral blood samples, made up of roughly 40 ophthalmopathy patients, around 78 hyperthyroidism patients and 17 progressor patients. In addition, the study compared T-cell repertoires in thyroid tissue and in blood from roughly six Graves' hyperthyroidism patients. Prospective prediction of ophthalmopathy was tested in an independent validation cohort consisting of some 18 hyperthyroidism patients and some 17 patients who later progressed to ophthalmopathy. After blood sampling, hyperthyroidism patients were treated with methimazole at a starting dose of 30 mg daily, and ophthalmopathy patients were treated with high-dose intravenous methylprednisolone. Summary of the overall study and its limitations: A 13 V-J signature model separated ophthalmopathy from stable hyperthyroidism, with over 85% sensitivity and about 81% specificity in cross-validation and 80%/75% in testing. No statistical method was used to set the sample size in advance, and investigators knew the group allocation. During validation, the model predicted progression to ophthalmopathy a median of roughly 7.1 months ahead of onset, with around 70% sensitivity and 72.22% specificity. Most expanded thyroid clonotypes (frequency above 0.001) were also detected in blood, suggesting blood repertoires may reflect thyroid immune responses.

The TCR beta CDR3 regions were amplified from the RNA transcripts. The TCR CDR3 was subjected to a first round of RT-PCR using the HTBI primer set and the Qiagen OneStep RT-PCR kit. Libraries were constructed in a second round of multiplex PCR, after which size selection and purification were performed. The libraries were sequenced on an Illumina HiSeq2000 using paired-end 100 bp reads. The authors processed their data as follows. Raw data were processed with SOAPnuke, discarding reads with adapters, uncalled bases, mean Phred below 15, or no exact constant-primer or identifier match. COPE v1.2.5 was used to merge the high-quality paired reads, and each unique nucleotide sequence was defined as a clonotype. MiTCR v1.1 was used to align clonotypes to the IMGT TRBV, TRBD and TRBJ reference segments. The analysis included only V-J combinations with a frequency above 0.0001, which together covered 99.2% of the repertoires. The TCS score was defined as F50 (clonal expansion) divided by E x V (chaos), with BLOSUM62-based TCRdist calculated between CDR3 peptides within each V-J. Welch's t-statistics and random forest reduced roughly 530 V-J features to 13, which were used in a naive Bayes classifier (R e1071). The public reads were reprocessed in TCRdb via fastp at Q25 and MiXCR, keeping in-frame beta chains. Every CDR3 protein is listed once, alongside the most common genes and DNA of its rows. TCRdb's processing, not the authors', yielded these V and J calls. This sample has 350,000 or so distinct CDR3 sequences in its table, and roughly a fifth of those were observed once. Over 45% of the sample comes from the top ten.

A patient counted as having stable Graves' hyperthyroidism if no progression to ophthalmopathy occurred over 18 months of follow-up. Hyperthyroidism patients were newly diagnosed, with disease duration under 2 months, and aged 18 to 65 years. Patients with uncontrolled infections, other autoimmune diseases, pregnancy or lactation were excluded. Diagnoses were established on the basis of clinical symptoms, serum thyroxine and TRAb, thyroid ultrasound, and orbital computed tomography. PBMCs were separated from 8 to 10 ml of fresh peripheral blood using Ficoll-Paque density gradient centrifugation. Total RNA was extracted with Trizol reagent, and quality was checked on an Agilent 2100 Bioanalyzer. The germline V gene provides CDR1 MDHEN and CDR2 SYDVKM. From the cysteine through the phenylalanine, the CDR3 covers 12 amino acids. The retained sequence is limited to the CDR3, 36 bases, with the frame set at the first base. Trimming takes 5 bases from V and 1 base from J, and the germline ends sit 5 bases apart.

This clonotype was detected ten times or more. The antigen it binds to is not known. No qualities accompany the bases; no much larger clone lies one base away. This TCR came from a woman aged 45-65 years with Graves' hyperthyroidism. Sequenced sample: blood. The V gene is TRBV28 and the J gene is TRBJ1-1; the D gene cannot be named for sure. The CDR3: CASSGTNTEAFF. The sequence in DNA is TGTGCCAGCAGTGGAACGAACACTGAAGCTTTCTTT.